The 30 T cell receptor beta chains in this list originate from one sample, sequenced in a study of shared clonotypes between healthy human individuals. The repertoire was sequenced with immunoSEQ multiplex PCR; TCRdb's copy has only in-frame clones and lacks some. The table includes more than 2,000,000 clones, around 94% detected once. The sample comprised naive CD4+ T cells sorted from blood. Subset: CD45RA+ positively selected. The receptors shown here come from a man between 18 and 29 years old in good health.

The chain joins TRBV5-4 to TRBJ2-3; 8 bases agree with TRBD1. CDR1 SGHNT and CDR2 YYREEE come from the germline V gene (reference sequence). The CDR3 loop spans 16 amino acids. After removal of 4 bases from V and 6 bases from J, the junction contained 13 bases not matched to a gene. CDR3 in amino acids: CASSHLRDRHSDTQYF. DNA of the CDR3: TGTGCCAGCAGCCACCTCCGGGACAGGCACTCGGATACGCAGTATTTT.

The rearrangement joins TRBV19 to TRBJ2-6, with a possible D match to TRBD1 (6 bases). Germline CDR1 is LNHDA and CDR2 is SQIVND (reference sequence). V lost 0 bases to trimming and J lost 2 bases, with 11 bases between them. This CDR3 region has 17 residues. The CDR3 DNA follows: TGTGCCAGTAGTATAGACAGGGGCTTGACTGGGGCCAACGTCCTGACTTTC. This encodes CASSIDRGLTGANVLTF.

The chain joins TRBV21-1 to TRBJ2-5. TRBV21-1 is described as a pseudogene. The CDR3 is made up of 15 amino acids. The CDR3 sequence: CASSKGSLDQETQYF. The CDR3, as DNA: TGTGCCAGCAGCAAAGGATCTTTGGACCAAGAGACCCAGTACTTC.

The V gene is TRBV28, the J gene TRBJ2-1; TRBD2 matches 12 bases. Germline CDR1 reads MDHEN; CDR2 reads SYDVKM. Germline trimming cut 6 bases from V and 2 bases from J; bases unmatched to any gene: 5. CDR3 size: 16 residues. As DNA, the CDR3 is TGTGCCAGCAGCCCAGCTAGCGGGGGGGCCTACAATGAGCAGTTCTTC. It encodes CASSPASGGAYNEQFF.

This chain connects TRBV11-2 to TRBJ1-6; 9 nucleotides match TRBD1. Per the germline V gene, CDR1 is SGHAT and CDR2 is FQNNGV. The CDR3 covers 15 residues. Trimming removed 3 bases from V and 7 bases from J; junction bases left unmatched: 4. CDR3: CASSFAGQGNSPLHF. CDR3 nucleotide sequence: TGTGCCAGCAGCTTCGCTGGACAGGGGAATTCACCCCTCCACTTT. The full variable domain, its missing parts supplied by reference TRBV11-2 and TRBJ1-6, is EAGVAQSPRYKIIEKRQSVAFWCNPISGHATLYWYQQILGQGPKLLIQFQNNGVVDDSQLPKDRFSAERLKGVDSTLKIQPAKLEDSAVYLCASSFAGQGNSPLHFGNGTRLTVT.

The chain carries TRBV9 and TRBJ2-2; D is possibly TRBD1 or TRBD2 (5 bases each). Trimming pared 0 bases from V and 9 bases from J, leaving 9 bases between. The germline CDR1 and CDR2 sequences are SGDLS and YYNGEE. The CDR3 extends over 13 amino acids. CDR3 in amino acids: CASSVDGGWELFF. The CDR3 bases are TGTGCCAGCAGCGTAGATGGGGGATGGGAGCTGTTTTTT.

The CDR3 DNA sequence: TGTGCCAGCAGTGGACACCTGGGTGCGACCCAGTACTTC. This sequence encodes CASSGHLGATQYF. The chain couples TRBV2 to TRBJ2-5, with unresolved D. The CDR3 totals 13 residues. V was trimmed by 4 bases and J by 7 bases, leaving 13 bases between them. Germline CDR1 reads SNHLY; CDR2 reads FYNNEI.

This clone was detected only once. This sequence joins TRBV6-1 and TRBJ1-1; 9 bases match TRBD1. Per germline, CDR1 MNHNS and CDR2 SASEGT. CDR3 length equals 17 residues. V was clipped by 4 bases and J by 0 bases; unmatched bases: 9. The CDR3 bases are TGTGCCAGCAGTGGACCCGGGACAGGGACGGTGAACACTGAAGCTTTCTTT. This codes for CASSGPGTGTVNTEAFF.

The V call is TRBV6-4, the J call TRBJ2-3; 8 bases agree with TRBD1. Germline V gene lookup returns CDR1 MRHNA and CDR2 SNTAGT. The CDR3 loop spans 19 amino acids. J lost 6 bases, V lost 0 bases, and 17 bases had no gene match. The CDR3 bases are TGTGCCAGCAGTGACTCTGGAAAACAGGGGGAAAGAGGTAAGGATACGCAGTATTTT. Encoded protein: CASSDSGKQGERGKDTQYF.

This chain uses TRBV5-5 with TRBJ1-5, with no clear D. V lost 2 bases and J lost 3, with 12 bases in between. The CDR3 is made up of 15 amino acids. CDR1 SGHKS and CDR2 YYEKEE come from the germline V gene (reference sequence). The CDR3 sequence: CASSLGNNVNQPQHF. As DNA, the CDR3 is TGTGCCAGCAGCTTAGGTAACAACGTCAATCAGCCCCAGCATTTT.

The chain carries TRBV30 and TRBJ1-5, with D perhaps matching TRBD1 (5 bases). Trimming removed 0 bases from V and 7 bases from J, with 13 bases in between. The length of the CDR3 is 14 residues. Germline V gene sequence: CDR1 GTSNPN, CDR2 SVGIG (reference sequence). The CDR3 bases are TGTGCCTGGAGTGTACTAGGGACTGGACAGCCCCAGCATTTT. Protein: CAWSVLGTGQPQHF.

The chain couples TRBV19 to TRBJ2-3, with TRBD2 identical over 10 bases. This CDR3 has 17 amino acids. From germline, CDR1 is LNHDA and CDR2 SQIVND (reference sequence). The J segment lost 1 base and the V segment lost 0 bases, leaving 4 bases of the junction unmatched. The CDR3 DNA is TGTGCCAGTAGTATAGATGGGCTAGCGGGGGGCACAGATACGCAGTATTTT. Amino acids: CASSIDGLAGGTDTQYF.

In nucleotides, the CDR3 is TGTGCCAGCAGCTCACGGGGACAGGGGAGCGAAAAACTGTTTTTT. This sequence encodes CASSSRGQGSEKLFF. The rearrangement joins TRBV5-6 to TRBJ1-4, with 10 bases that match TRBD1. With 3 bases clipped from V and 8 bases from J, the junction kept 7 bases outside the gene matches. Per the germline V gene, CDR1 is SGHDT and CDR2 is YYEEEE. The CDR3 is 15 residues long.

The gene calls are TRBV6-1 and TRBJ2-7; 8 bases align to TRBD1. This CDR3 is 14 amino acids long. CDR1 and CDR2 (germline): MNHNS, SASEGT. Trimming cost V 4 bases and J 4 bases; bases outside gene matches: 6. As DNA, the CDR3 is TGTGCCAGCAGTGCTGGACAGGGTGCGTACGAGCAGTACTTC. This encodes CASSAGQGAYEQYF.

The chain has TRBV18 and TRBJ2-7; D unclear. V lost 3 bases and J 1 base, leaving 10 bases between the germline ends. This CDR3 comprises 14 residues. Germline CDR1 and CDR2: KGHSH and LQKENI. CDR3 sequence (DNA): TGTGCCAGCTCACCCTCCGGATTGTCCTACGAGCAGTACTTC. Its protein is CASSPSGLSYEQYF.

With regard to this clone: Germline and junction disagree at one end, which may indicate a read error. The V gene is TRBV27, the J gene TRBJ2-2, with D uncertain. The CDR3 spans 12 residues. CDR1 MNHEY and CDR2 SMNVEV come from the germline V gene (reference sequence). CDR3 coding DNA: TGTGCCAGCAGGGAGAACGCCGGGGAGCTGTTTTTT. It translates to CASRENAGELFF.

CDR3 residues: CASRGQGTPSEQYF. The CDR3 DNA follows: TGTGCCAGCAGGGGACAGGGTACCCCCTCCGAGCAGTACTTC. The V call is TRBV28, the J call TRBJ2-7; 9 nucleotides match TRBD1. The CDR3 length is 14 residues. CDR1 MDHEN and CDR2 SYDVKM come from the germline V gene. V shed 6 bases, J shed 6 bases, and the junction held 9 bases outside the gene matches.

V usage is TRBV7-8 and J usage is TRBJ1-5; maybe TRBD1 (5 bases). The CDR3 runs 15 residues. Germline-derived CDR1 and CDR2 are SGHVS and FQNEAQ. V was cut by 2 bases and J by 6 bases, with 14 bases left in between. CDR3 sequence reads: CASSLRGVGLQPQHF. CDR3 in DNA: TGTGCCAGCAGCTTAAGAGGGGTGGGTCTTCAGCCCCAGCATTTT. Together with reference TRBV7-8 and TRBJ1-5, the CDR3 gives the full variable domain: GAGVSQSPRYKVAKRGQDVALRCDPISGHVSLFWYQQALGQGPEFLTYFQNEAQLDKSGLPSDRFFAERPEGSVSTLKIQRTQQEDSAVYLCASSLRGVGLQPQHFGDGTRLSIL.

DNA of the CDR3: TGCGCCAGCAGCGTACTGGACAGGGCGAACACCGGGGAGCTGTTTTTT. Translating gives CASSVLDRANTGELFF. The rearrangement uses TRBV5-1 and TRBJ2-2, with 8 bases that match TRBD1. With 4 bases clipped from V and 0 bases from J, the junction kept 5 bases outside the gene matches. CDR3 length: 16 amino acids. Germline V gives CDR1 SGHRS, CDR2 YFSETQ. The whole variable domain, remainder taken from reference TRBV5-1 and TRBJ2-2, is KAGVTQTPRYLIKTRGQQVTLSCSPISGHRSVSWYQQTPGQGLQFLFEYFSETQRNKGNFPGRFSGRQFSNSRSEMNVSTLELGDSALYLCASSVLDRANTGELFFGEGSRLTVL.

J is TRBJ1-2 and V is TRBV10-1, with D uncertain. V was pared by 6 bases and J by 4 bases, with 12 bases between. The CDR3 has 13 residues. CDR1 is WNHNN, CDR2 SYGVQD, per germline (reference sequence). CDR3 in amino acids: CASSPDGVYGYTF. The CDR3 DNA follows: TGCGCCAGCAGCCCGGACGGAGTCTATGGCTACACCTTC.

This clone came up once. V usage is TRBV9 and J usage is TRBJ1-2; D is undetermined. This CDR3 spans 13 amino acids. Germline V CDR1 and CDR2: SGDLS, YYNGEE. Trimming left V 1 base short and J 1 base short, with 5 bases between. This CDR3 reads CASSVRCNYGYTF. CDR3 nucleotide sequence: TGTGCCAGCAGCGTAAGGTGTAACTATGGCTACACCTTC.

The chain is built from TRBV5-5 and TRBJ1-4; 8 bases match TRBD1. V gave up 7 bases and J gave up 8 bases; unmatched junction bases: 10. Germline V gene data show CDR1 as SGHKS and CDR2 as YYEKEE (reference sequence). The length of the CDR3 is 14 residues. The CDR3 DNA reads TGTGCCAGCGGCAGCAGGGGGCTCGAGGAAAAACTGTTTTTT. Protein product: CASGSRGLEEKLFF.

V is TRBV12-2 and J is TRBJ1-6; the table's D call TRBD1 went unverified against the DNA. TRBV12-2 is tagged as a pseudogene. CDR3 length: 11 amino acids. In DNA form, the CDR3 reads TGTGCAAGTCGCGCAGGGTCAACCCTCCACTTT. Translation gives CASRAGSTLHF.

J is TRBJ2-7 and V is TRBV21-1; TRBD2, as called in the table, went unchecked against the DNA. TRBV21-1 is an annotated pseudogene. The length of the CDR3 is 16 residues. CDR3 amino acids: CASSTRPRSLNYEQYF. CDR3 bases: TGTGCCAGCAGCACCAGACCTAGGAGCCTGAACTACGAGCAGTACTTC.

CDR3 loop: CAWMQDAEAFF. The CDR3 DNA reads as TGTGCCTGGATGCAAGACGCTGAAGCTTTCTTT. The V gene is TRBV30, the J gene TRBJ1-1; D call uncertain. Germline values: CDR1 GTSNPN, CDR2 SVGIG (reference sequence). Trimming shortened V by 4 bases and J by 6 bases, and 9 bases separated the two germline ends. This CDR3 region has 11 residues. The whole variable domain, filled in from reference TRBV30 and TRBJ1-1, reads SQTIHQWPATLVQPVGSPLSLECTVEGTSNPNLYWYRQAAGRGLQLLFYSVGIGQISSEVPQNLSASRPQDRQFILSSKKLLLSDSGFYLCAWMQDAEAFFGQGTRLTVV.

The chain is built from TRBV5-1 and TRBJ2-5; 7 bases are shared with TRBD2. The ends lost 4 bases at V and 0 bases at J; junction bases unmatched: 9. CDR1 and CDR2 (germline): SGHRS, YFSETQ. The CDR3 is made up of 16 amino acids. This chain's CDR3 is CASSATYGGNQETQYF. Here the CDR3 DNA reads TGCGCCAGCAGCGCCACCTACGGGGGGAACCAAGAGACCCAGTACTTC.

The chain links TRBV27 to TRBJ1-5; D is unclear. V was cut by 5 bases and J by 3 bases, with 14 bases left in between. The CDR3 has 15 amino acids. From germline, CDR1 is MNHEY and CDR2 SMNVEV (reference sequence). The CDR3 protein is CASSIGPRPNQPQHF. In DNA, the CDR3 is TGTGCCAGCAGTATTGGACCCCGACCCAATCAGCCCCAGCATTTT.

The chain employs TRBV6-5 and TRBJ1-2; D not certain. The CDR3 covers 13 residues. Between the trimmed V and J ends, which lost 0 bases and 7 bases, there was a span of 9 bases. The germline V gene encodes CDR1 MNHEY and CDR2 SVGAGI. The CDR3 is CASSYSGPLGYTF. Written as DNA, the CDR3 is TGTGCCAGCAGTTACTCCGGGCCCCTTGGCTACACCTTC.

This clone was observed once. The V call is TRBV6-5, the J call TRBJ2-7; possible D gene TRBD1, 8 bases. V lost 6 bases and J 2 bases, leaving 17 bases between the germline ends. Germline lookup yields CDR1 MNHEY and CDR2 SVGAGI. The length of the CDR3 is 15 residues. CDR3 bases: TGTGCCAGCAGGTACGGACAGGGAGGGCCCTACGAGCAGTACTTC. It is translated as CASRYGQGGPYEQYF.

The chain employs TRBV30 and TRBJ1-6; 7 bases match TRBD1. The germline V gene has CDR1 GTSNPN and CDR2 SVGIG (reference sequence). This CDR3 region has 13 residues. The CDR3 nucleotides read TGTGCATGCTCGACAGGGCTTAATTCACCCCTCCACTTT. As protein: CACSTGLNSPLHF.